This T cell receptor (beta chain) was found in a study of STAT5B mutations in CD4+ large granular lymphocyte leukemia (dated by TCRdb to the early 2020s). Turning to the overall study: Among healthy controls, the CDR3 'QG' motif was associated with a particular HLA allele. Flow cytometry on FACSCanto II or FACSVerse confirmed that purified fractions exceeded 95% purity among lymphocytes. The study compared the TCRbeta repertoires of patients with CD4+ T-cell large granular lymphocyte leukemia against the TCRbeta repertoires of healthy blood donors. The research as a whole found: The main leukemic clonotypes were found to be private to each patient, although 25% of the main leukemic clonotypes were detected at low frequency in the non-leukemic repertoires of other patients. The data were not HLA-matched, and the higher clonality in CD4+ T-LGLL than in CD8+ T-LGLL could be due to the relatively small sample size. CD4-sorted patient repertoires appeared more clonal than healthy CD4+ repertoires, and this difference persisted after removing the putative leukemic clones. Enrichment of TRBV06-family usage was observed among the top patient clones (8/27) relative to healthy controls (2/35).

The immunoSEQ assay at survey resolution was applied to genomic DNA for sequencing of TCRbeta rearrangements. The authors' analysis ran thus. A lowest detectable productive clonotype frequency of 2.59 x 10-5 was observed in the TCR sequencing data. Analyses included only productive TCRbeta rearrangements, meaning complete and in-frame sequences. Simpson clonality, calculated in the immunoSEQ Analyzer version 3.0, was used as the measure of sample clonality. Clones were binned by frequency as very rare, small, medium, large (1-20%) or hyperexpanded (>20%). Generation probabilities were estimated with OLGA 1.2.3, V-gene circos plots were made with VDJtools, specificities were searched in VDJdb, and CDR3 motifs were identified with GLIPH. TCRdb obtained this table from immuneACCESS and retained in-frame rearrangements with V and J assigned. These tables miss some clones; where compared with another copy, unresolved V genes account for less than half of the shortfall, and the remainder is unexplained. V, J and clone size derive from that table, while D and trimming were established from the DNA sequence. The sample table contains 30,000 to 40,000 clones; only one count was recorded for about four fifths of them. The biggest ten clones account for roughly 2.3% of the sample.

Healthy controls were 37 blood donors whose buffy coats came from the Finnish Red Cross blood service. All TCR-sequenced material derived from peripheral blood: patient blood samples and healthy donor buffy coats. Peripheral blood mononuclear cells were isolated by Ficoll-Hypaque gradient centrifugation. CD4+ cells were purified magnetically from the buffy coats of healthy controls. The Gentra Puregene Cell and Tissue kit was used to extract genomic DNA, and a Qubit 2.0 fluorometer was used to measure the amount of genomic DNA. Details on this clone: The specificity of this receptor is unknown. Per-base quality was not reported, and no clone a single base away is much larger than it.

Taken from the germline V gene, the CDR1 and CDR2 loops are KGHSH and LQKENI. Trimming at the junction amounts to 1 base on V and 0 bases on J, and the germline ends lie 13 bases apart. The CDR3 holds 17 amino acids from the cysteine to the phenylalanine. The kept DNA is CDR3 alone, 51 bases in frame from the first base. The V and J segments used are TRBV18 and TRBJ1-5, with the D gene not clear enough to name. This TCR was sampled from a human donor in good health. The specimen sequenced was CD4+ T cells from blood buffy coats. The DNA reads TGTGCCAGCTCACCACGGTCAAGAGAAAGTAGCAATCAGCCCCAGCATTTT. Its protein product is CASSPRSRESSNQPQHF.